Each of the 26 T cell receptor beta chains below was sequenced from the same sample in a study of blood T cells in healthy people across ages. Using a J-beta primer mix together with a sample-barcoded 5' primer, a second PCR was run for roughly 7 to 12 cycles. Using its own MiXCR run on the 5' RACE reads, TCRdb lists one record per CDR3 protein. This table has about 320,000 distinct CDR3 sequences, 25% to 30% appearing once. What was sequenced was blood. The receptors derive from a woman aged 70-85 years in good health.

V gene TRBV5-1 combines with J gene TRBJ2-5, with TRBD1 identical over 8 bases. Germline loops: CDR1 SGHRS, CDR2 YFSETQ. This CDR3 is 15 amino acids long. V shed 5 bases and J 5 bases; nucleotides not matched to a gene: 11. CDR3 sequence: CASRPGQGLEETQYF. The CDR3 DNA reads as TGCGCCAGCAGACCAGGACAGGGTCTGGAGGAGACCCAGTACTTC. The complete variable domain, with remaining parts taken from reference TRBV5-1 and TRBJ2-5, reads KAGVTQTPRYLIKTRGQQVTLSCSPISGHRSVSWYQQTPGQGLQFLFEYFSETQRNKGNFPGRFSGRQFSNSRSEMNVSTLELGDSALYLCASRPGQGLEETQYFGPGTRLLVL.

This clonotype was recorded a few times. Just one base apart from a much larger clone, this may be a read error. The chain couples TRBV4-1 to TRBJ1-2; 7 bases line up with TRBD1. Germline V gene sequence: CDR1 MGHRA, CDR2 YSYEKL. The CDR3 is 15 residues long. CDR3 DNA: TGCGCCAGCAGCCGAGGGACAGAAGCTAACTATGGCTACGCCTTC. Its protein product is CASSRGTEANYGYAF.

This clonotype came up a few times. The chain joins TRBV6-6 to TRBJ1-6, with TRBD1 as a possible D gene (5 bases). Looked up from germline, CDR1 is MNHNY and CDR2 is SVGAGI (reference sequence). V gave up 6 bases and J gave up 0 bases, with 12 bases separating them. The CDR3 extends over 16 amino acids. CDR3 DNA sequence: TGTGCCAGCAGGGCCGGGGCCAGCTCCTATAATTCACCCCTCCACTTT. Translated: CASRAGASSYNSPLHF.

The V call is TRBV5-1, the J call TRBJ2-5, with 8 positions matching TRBD2. The DNA end lines up better with TRBJ2-7; the J call may be wrong. The CDR3 has 15 amino acids. Germline CDR1 SGHRS, CDR2 YFSETQ. The CDR3: CASSLASGSAYEQYF. The DNA for the CDR3 is TGCGCCAGCAGCTTGGCCAGCGGGAGTGCCTACGAGCAGTACTTC.

The genes are TRBV2 and TRBJ2-1, with TRBD1 identical over 9 bases. CDR3 size: 15 residues. After removal of 7 bases from V and 1 base from J, the junction contained 5 bases not matched to a gene. Germline V CDR1 and CDR2: SNHLY, FYNNEI. The DNA for the CDR3 is TGTGCCAGCATCCCCGGGACAGGGTCCTACAATGAGCAGTTCTTC. Encoded protein: CASIPGTGSYNEQFF.

This chain connects TRBV29-1 to TRBJ2-7; D might be TRBD1 (5 bases). The CDR3 covers 13 residues. Germline loops: CDR1 SQVTM, CDR2 ANQGSEA. The V gene lost 6 bases and the J gene lost 4 bases, with 16 bases spanning the gap. CDR3 in DNA: TGCAGCGTACGTATGGGGCCACGGTACGAGCAGTACTTC. Translation gives CSVRMGPRYEQYF.

This clonotype has more than one count but fewer than ten. The chain couples TRBV12-3 or TRBV12-4 to TRBJ2-2; D is tentatively TRBD1 or TRBD2 (5 bases each). CDR3 length equals 15 residues. V was shortened by 6 bases and J by 1 base, with 12 bases between the two germline ends. The CDR3 sequence is CASRPGTVNTGELFF. The CDR3 DNA sequence: TGTGCCAGCAGACCCGGGACGGTGAACACCGGGGAGCTGTTTTTT.

This clonotype appeared a few times. The chain links TRBV7-2 to TRBJ1-2, with 9 nucleotides matching TRBD1. The CDR3 spans 16 residues. The V gene end was trimmed by 4 bases and the J gene end by 7 bases; junction bases not matched to a gene: 13. Germline V gene lookup returns CDR1 SGHTA and CDR2 FQGNSA. The CDR3 DNA sequence: TGTGCCAGCAGCTCCCGTCCGGGACAGGGTGGTGGTGGCTACACCTTC. Amino acids: CASSSRPGQGGGGYTF.

Remarks on this clonotype: A much larger clone sits a single nucleotide away, making a read error possible. The chain is built from TRBV7-2 and TRBJ2-4; 7 bases are a match to TRBD1. Germline lookup yields CDR1 SGHTA and CDR2 FQGNSA. CDR3 size: 13 residues. J gave up 8 bases and V 4 bases, and 5 bases lay outside the gene matches. The CDR3 sequence is CASSSGTGDIQYF. The CDR3 DNA follows: TGTGCCAGCAGCTCAGGAACAGGGGACATTCAGTACTTC. The complete variable domain, with remaining parts taken from reference TRBV7-2 and TRBJ2-4, reads GAGVSQSPSNKVTEKGKDVELRCDPISGHTALYWYRQSLGQGLEFLIYFQGNSAPDKSGLPSDRFSAERTGGSVSTLTIQRTQQEDSAVYLCASSSGTGDIQYFGAGTRLSVL.

This clonotype was found a few times. This chain connects TRBV28 to TRBJ2-5; 7 bases map to TRBD2. CDR3 length: 14 amino acids. Germline CDR1 and CDR2: MDHEN and SYDVKM. J gave up 5 bases and V 2 bases, and 5 bases lay outside the gene matches. The CDR3, as DNA: TGTGCCAGCAGTTTACATACCGGGAGGGAGACCCAGTACTTC. Translation: CASSLHTGRETQYF.

The rearrangement uses TRBV20-1 and TRBJ2-5; the D gene is possibly TRBD1 (5 bases). The end of the DNA aligns better with TRBJ2-7, so the J call may be wrong. Germline V gene lookup returns CDR1 DFQATT and CDR2 SNEGSKA (reference sequence). This CDR3 spans 14 amino acids. The CDR3 spells CSARRFTGAYEQYF. In DNA form, the CDR3 reads TGCAGTGCCAGACGATTTACAGGCGCCTACGAGCAGTACTTC.

With respect to this clonotype: The junction and the germline gene differ at one end; a read error may be behind it. CDR3 in DNA: TGTGCCAGCAGCTACCGACAGGGTCGGCAAGAGACCCGGTACTTC. This sequence encodes CASSYRQGRQETRYF. The rearrangement joins TRBV5-4 to TRBJ2-1, with 7 bases lining up with TRBD1. The CDR3 totals 15 residues. Germline CDR1 and CDR2: SGHNT and YYREEE (reference sequence).

There are a few counts of this clonotype. The junction differs from germline at one of its ends, possibly a read error. The rearrangement links TRBV5-5 to TRBJ2-7; 8 nucleotides match TRBD1. This CDR3 contains 14 residues. Germline V gives CDR1 SGHKS, CDR2 YYEKEE (reference sequence). The CDR3: CASSLNRGAYEQYF. The CDR3 bases are TGCGCCAGCAGCTTAAACAGGGGGGCATACGAGCAGTACTTC.

This sequence joins TRBV15 and TRBJ2-5; D may be TRBD2 (6 bases). From germline, CDR1 is LNHNV and CDR2 YYDKDF (reference sequence). The CDR3 length is 15 residues. Trimming cost V 1 base and J 2 bases, with 11 bases left between them. CDR3 sequence: CATSRGAGNQETQYF. The CDR3 region has the DNA TGTGCCACCAGCAGAGGGGCGGGGAATCAAGAGACCCAGTACTTC.

Concerning this clonotype itself: This clone may be a read error of a much larger clone one base away. The chain employs TRBV18 and TRBJ2-7, with a possible D match to TRBD1 (5 bases). The CDR3 is 15 residues long. Looked up from germline, CDR1 is KGHSH and CDR2 is LQKENI. Trimming took 5 bases from V and 7 from J, leaving 21 bases between them. As DNA, the CDR3 is TGTGCCAGCTCATTACTCGCGGACAAGCCTGGGGAGCAGTACTTC. Protein product: CASSLLADKPGEQYF.

This clonotype was observed a handful of times. The chain uses TRBV7-3 and TRBJ2-1; the match to TRBD2 covers 8 bases. Germline V gives CDR1 SGHTA, CDR2 FQGTGA. The CDR3 loop spans 15 amino acids. The junction had 7 bases not matched to a gene; V was cut back by 3 bases and J by 6 bases. CDR3 sequence (DNA): TGTGCCAGCAGCTTTACGAGCGGGAGTACCAATGAGCAGTTCTTC. It is translated as CASSFTSGSTNEQFF.

This clonotype was detected only a few times. This chain links TRBV20-1 with TRBJ2-2; D gene ambiguous. The CDR3 sequence is 12 residues long. Trimming removed 3 bases from V and 6 bases from J, with 8 bases in between. Germline V gene data show CDR1 as DFQATT and CDR2 as SNEGSKA (reference sequence). The CDR3 nucleotides are TGCAGTGCTAGCGGCCTACCCGGGGAGCTGTTTTTT. Translation gives CSASGLPGELFF.

V is TRBV20-1 and J is TRBJ1-1; TRBD1 matches at 9 bases. This CDR3 is built from 13 residues. V was clipped by 8 bases and J by 1 base; unmatched bases: 5. Germline loops: CDR1 DFQATT, CDR2 SNEGSKA (reference sequence). The CDR3 region has the DNA TGCAGTACTCGGGACAGGGAGAACACTGAAGCTTTCTTT. The encoded protein is CSTRDRENTEAFF.

Ten or more counts support this clonotype. The DNA for the CDR3 is TGTGCCAGCAGCTCAGGCTACGAGCAGTACTTC. It is translated as CASSSGYEQYF. The chain joins TRBV28 to TRBJ2-7; D uncertain. The CDR3 sequence is 11 residues long. Trimming took off 6 bases at V and 3 bases at J, with 6 bases between the two ends. Germline lookup yields CDR1 MDHEN and CDR2 SYDVKM.

The chain joins TRBV20-1 to TRBJ1-2; TRBD1 matches at 8 bases. The germline V gene encodes CDR1 DFQATT and CDR2 SNEGSKA (reference sequence). V lost 2 bases, J lost 9 bases, and 8 bases stayed unmatched. This CDR3 is 13 amino acids long. CDR3 residues: CSARQDRASSYTF. CDR3 nucleotides: TGCAGTGCTAGACAGGACAGGGCAAGTAGCTACACCTTC.

This clonotype was seen a handful of times. The chain recombines TRBV27 with TRBJ2-5; 8 nucleotides align to TRBD1. The CDR3 extends over 13 amino acids. J was trimmed by 5 bases and V by 5 bases; bases with no gene match: 4. CDR1 and CDR2 from the germline V gene are MNHEY and SMNVEV (reference sequence). The chain's CDR3 is CASSVDRGETQYF. In DNA form, the CDR3 reads TGTGCCAGCAGTGTCGACAGGGGTGAGACCCAGTACTTC.

The rearrangement joins TRBV9 to TRBJ2-7, with unresolved D. Germline CDR1 SGDLS, CDR2 YYNGEE. This CDR3 comprises 13 residues. V shed 1 base and J shed 7 bases, with 12 bases lying between them. The CDR3 bases are TGTGCCAGCAGCGTACCCGACATTGGGGAGCAGTACTTC. Its translation: CASSVPDIGEQYF.

The V and J genes are TRBV20-1 and TRBJ2-7; 10 bases match TRBD2. The CDR3 sequence is 18 residues long. Germline loops: CDR1 DFQATT, CDR2 SNEGSKA (reference sequence). J lost 6 bases, V lost 6 bases, and 23 bases had no gene match. The DNA of the CDR3 is TGCAGTGCCCATAGTGGAGGACTAGCGGCCTCTCGGAGAGGCGAGCAGTACTTC. Translated: CSAHSGGLAASRRGEQYF.

The chain is built from TRBV7-2 and TRBJ2-3, with D maybe TRBD1 (6 bases). The CDR3 length is 15 residues. V gave up 0 bases and J gave up 7 bases, with 14 bases separating them. Germline-derived CDR1 and CDR2 are SGHTA and FQGNSA. CDR3 DNA sequence: TGTGCCAGCAGCTTAGCGCCGGACAGTCAATATACGCAGTATTTT. It codes for CASSLAPDSQYTQYF.

This clonotype was found a few times. This chain joins TRBV7-2 and TRBJ2-3, with D possibly being TRBD2 (5 bases). The germline V gene has CDR1 SGHTA and CDR2 FQGNSA. Between the trimmed V and J ends, which lost 2 bases and 10 bases, there was a span of 19 bases. CDR3 length: 15 amino acids. The CDR3 here is CASSLQAAGLEAQYF. CDR3 nucleotide sequence: TGTGCCAGCAGCTTACAAGCGGCCGGGTTAGAGGCGCAGTATTTT.

The rearrangement joins TRBV12-3 or TRBV12-4 to TRBJ2-3; TRBD2 agrees at 10 bases. CDR3 length: 16 amino acids. With 5 bases clipped from V and 4 bases from J, the junction kept 9 bases outside the gene matches. As DNA, the CDR3 is TGTGCCAGCAGTGGGGGTCTAGCGGGAGATTCAGATACGCAGTATTTT. It codes for CASSGGLAGDSDTQYF.